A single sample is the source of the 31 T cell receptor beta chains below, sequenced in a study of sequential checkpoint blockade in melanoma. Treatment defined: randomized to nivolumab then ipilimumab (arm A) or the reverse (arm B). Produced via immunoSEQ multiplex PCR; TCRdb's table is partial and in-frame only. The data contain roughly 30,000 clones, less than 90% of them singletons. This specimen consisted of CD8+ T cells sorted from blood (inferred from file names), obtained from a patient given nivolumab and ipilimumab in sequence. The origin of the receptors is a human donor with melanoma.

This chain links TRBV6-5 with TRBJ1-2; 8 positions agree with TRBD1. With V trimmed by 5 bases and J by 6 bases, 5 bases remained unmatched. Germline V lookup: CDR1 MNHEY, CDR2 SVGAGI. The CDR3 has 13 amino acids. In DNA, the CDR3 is TGTGCCAGCAGTCGCGGACAGGGTCATGGCTACACCTTC. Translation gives CASSRGQGHGYTF.

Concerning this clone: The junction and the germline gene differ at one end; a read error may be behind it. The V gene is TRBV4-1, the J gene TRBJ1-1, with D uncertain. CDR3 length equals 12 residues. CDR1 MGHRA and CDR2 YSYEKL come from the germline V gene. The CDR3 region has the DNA TGCGCCAGCAGCCAAGATCGGTTCTATCTGCAATTT. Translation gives CASSQDRFYLQF.

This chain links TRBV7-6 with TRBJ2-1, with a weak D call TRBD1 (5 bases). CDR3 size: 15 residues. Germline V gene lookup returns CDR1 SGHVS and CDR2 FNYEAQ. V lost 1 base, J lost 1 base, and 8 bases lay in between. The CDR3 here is CASSLVRESYNEQFF. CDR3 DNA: TGTGCCAGCAGCTTAGTCAGGGAATCCTACAATGAGCAGTTCTTC.

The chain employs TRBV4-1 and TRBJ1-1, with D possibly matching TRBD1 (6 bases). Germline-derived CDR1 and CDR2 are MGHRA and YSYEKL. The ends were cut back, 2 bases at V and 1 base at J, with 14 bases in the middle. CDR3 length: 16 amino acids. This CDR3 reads CASSQKPPGQNTEAFF. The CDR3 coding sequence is TGCGCCAGCAGCCAAAAGCCCCCGGGACAGAACACTGAAGCTTTCTTT.

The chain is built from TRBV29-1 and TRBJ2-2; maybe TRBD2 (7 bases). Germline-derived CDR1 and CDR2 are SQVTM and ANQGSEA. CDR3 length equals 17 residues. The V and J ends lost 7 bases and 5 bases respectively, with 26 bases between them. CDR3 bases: TGCAGCGCCAGCGGACTAGAGGGGGGATCGGGGACCGGGGAGCTGTTTTTT. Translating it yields CSASGLEGGSGTGELFF.

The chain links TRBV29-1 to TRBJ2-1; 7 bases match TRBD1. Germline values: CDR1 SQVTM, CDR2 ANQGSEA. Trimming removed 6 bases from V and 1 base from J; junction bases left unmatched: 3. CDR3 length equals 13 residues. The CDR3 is CSVGQWSYNEQFF. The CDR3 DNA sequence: TGCAGCGTGGGACAGTGGTCCTACAATGAGCAGTTCTTC.

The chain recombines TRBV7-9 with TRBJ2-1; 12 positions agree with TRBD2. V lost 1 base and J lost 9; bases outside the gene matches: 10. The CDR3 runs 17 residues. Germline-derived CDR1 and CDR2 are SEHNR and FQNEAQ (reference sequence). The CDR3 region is CASSLESSGRAGAEQFF. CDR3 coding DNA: TGTGCCAGCAGCTTAGAATCTAGCGGGAGGGCCGGGGCTGAGCAGTTCTTC.

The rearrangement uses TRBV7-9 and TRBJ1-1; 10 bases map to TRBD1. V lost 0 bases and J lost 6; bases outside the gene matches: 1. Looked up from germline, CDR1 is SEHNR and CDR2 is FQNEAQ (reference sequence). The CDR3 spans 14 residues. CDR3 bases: TGTGCCAGCAGCTTAGCCGGACAGGGGGCTGAAGCTTTCTTT. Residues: CASSLAGQGAEAFF.

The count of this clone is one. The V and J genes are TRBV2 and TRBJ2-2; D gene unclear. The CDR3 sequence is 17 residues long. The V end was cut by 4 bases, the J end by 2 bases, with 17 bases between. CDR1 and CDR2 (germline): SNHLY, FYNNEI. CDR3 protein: CASSGPLFGANTGELFF. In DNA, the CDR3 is TGTGCCAGCAGTGGCCCCCTCTTCGGAGCTAACACCGGGGAGCTGTTTTTT.

CDR3 nucleotides: TGTGCCAGCAGCAATATGGGGGGAGACTACGAGCAGTACTTC. It is translated as CASSNMGGDYEQYF. The rearrangement joins TRBV11-3 to TRBJ2-7; tentative D call: TRBD2 (6 bases). Trimming removed 5 bases from V and 3 bases from J, with 14 bases in between. CDR3 length equals 14 residues. The V gene's germline CDR1 is SGHNT and CDR2 YENEEA.

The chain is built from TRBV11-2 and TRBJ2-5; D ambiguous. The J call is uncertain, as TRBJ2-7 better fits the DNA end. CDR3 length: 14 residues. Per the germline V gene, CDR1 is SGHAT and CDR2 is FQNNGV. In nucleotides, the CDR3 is TGTGCCAGCAGCTTAATGGTCAGAAACTACGAGCAGTACTTC. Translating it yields CASSLMVRNYEQYF.

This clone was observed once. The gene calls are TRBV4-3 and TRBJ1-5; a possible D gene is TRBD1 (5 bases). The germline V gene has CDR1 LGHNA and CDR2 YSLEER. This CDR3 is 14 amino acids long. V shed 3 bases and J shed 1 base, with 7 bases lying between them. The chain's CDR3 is CASSHDRSNQPQHF. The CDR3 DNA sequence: TGCGCCAGCAGCCACGACAGAAGCAATCAGCCCCAGCATTTT.

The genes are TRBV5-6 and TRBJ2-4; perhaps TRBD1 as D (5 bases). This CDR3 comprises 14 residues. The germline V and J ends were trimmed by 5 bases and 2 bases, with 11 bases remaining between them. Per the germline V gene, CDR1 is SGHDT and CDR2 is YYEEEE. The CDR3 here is CASRRKGSKNIQYF. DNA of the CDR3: TGTGCCAGCAGGAGAAAGGGGTCCAAAAACATTCAGTACTTC.

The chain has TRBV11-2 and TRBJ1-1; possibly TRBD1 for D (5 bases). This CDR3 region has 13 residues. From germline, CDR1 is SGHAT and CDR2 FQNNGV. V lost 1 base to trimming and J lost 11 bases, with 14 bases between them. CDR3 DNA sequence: TGTGCCAGCAGCTTAGGGACAAAGGTGTCGGCTTTCTTT. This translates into CASSLGTKVSAFF.

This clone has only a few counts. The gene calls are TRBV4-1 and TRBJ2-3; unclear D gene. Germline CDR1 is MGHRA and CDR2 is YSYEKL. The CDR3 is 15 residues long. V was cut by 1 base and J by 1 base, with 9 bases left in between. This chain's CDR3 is CASSQGVPGTDTQYF. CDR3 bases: TGCGCCAGCAGCCAAGGCGTGCCTGGCACAGATACGCAGTATTTT.

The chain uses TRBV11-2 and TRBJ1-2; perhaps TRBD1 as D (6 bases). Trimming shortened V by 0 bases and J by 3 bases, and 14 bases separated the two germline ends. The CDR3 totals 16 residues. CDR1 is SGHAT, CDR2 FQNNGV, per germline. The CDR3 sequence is CASSLDHGQIYYGYTF. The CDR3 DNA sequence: TGTGCCAGCAGCTTAGACCACGGACAGATCTACTATGGCTACACCTTC. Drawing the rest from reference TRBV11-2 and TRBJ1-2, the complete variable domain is EAGVAQSPRYKIIEKRQSVAFWCNPISGHATLYWYQQILGQGPKLLIQFQNNGVVDDSQLPKDRFSAERLKGVDSTLKIQPAKLEDSAVYLCASSLDHGQIYYGYTFGSGTRLTVV.

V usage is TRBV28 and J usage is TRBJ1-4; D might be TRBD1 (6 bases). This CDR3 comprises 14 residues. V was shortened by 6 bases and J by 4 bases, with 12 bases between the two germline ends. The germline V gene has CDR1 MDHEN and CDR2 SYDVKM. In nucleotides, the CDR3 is TGTGCCAGCAGCCCCACAGGGCTTAATGAAAAACTGTTTTTT. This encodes CASSPTGLNEKLFF.

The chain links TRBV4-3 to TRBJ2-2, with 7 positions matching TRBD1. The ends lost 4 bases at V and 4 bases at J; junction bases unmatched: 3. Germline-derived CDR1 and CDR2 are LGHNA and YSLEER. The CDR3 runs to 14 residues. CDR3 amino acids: CASSRRTGTGELFF. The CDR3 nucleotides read TGCGCCAGCAGCCGCCGGACAGGCACCGGGGAGCTGTTTTTT.

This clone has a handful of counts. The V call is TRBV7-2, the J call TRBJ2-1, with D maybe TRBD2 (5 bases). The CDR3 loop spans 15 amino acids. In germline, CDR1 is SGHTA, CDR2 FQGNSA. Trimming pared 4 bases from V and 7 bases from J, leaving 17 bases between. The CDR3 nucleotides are TGTGCCAGCAGCTCCCCCGGAAACAAGCGGAATGAGCAGTTCTTC. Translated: CASSSPGNKRNEQFF. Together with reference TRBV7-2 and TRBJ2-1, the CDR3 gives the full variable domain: GAGVSQSPSNKVTEKGKDVELRCDPISGHTALYWYRQSLGQGLEFLIYFQGNSAPDKSGLPSDRFSAERTGGSVSTLTIQRTQQEDSAVYLCASSSPGNKRNEQFFGPGTRLTVL.

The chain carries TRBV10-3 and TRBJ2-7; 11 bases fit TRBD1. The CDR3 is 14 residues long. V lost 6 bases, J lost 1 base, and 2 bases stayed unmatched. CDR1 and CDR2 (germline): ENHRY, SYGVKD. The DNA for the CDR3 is TGTGCCATCAGGGGACAGGGGGGTTCCTACGAGCAGTACTTC. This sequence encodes CAIRGQGGSYEQYF.

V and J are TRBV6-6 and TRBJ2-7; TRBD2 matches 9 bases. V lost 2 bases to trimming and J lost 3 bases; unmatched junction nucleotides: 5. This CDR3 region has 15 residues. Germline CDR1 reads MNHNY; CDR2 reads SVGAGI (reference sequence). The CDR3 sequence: CASSYPLAGLYEQYF. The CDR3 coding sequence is TGTGCCAGCAGTTACCCCCTAGCGGGGCTCTACGAGCAGTACTTC.

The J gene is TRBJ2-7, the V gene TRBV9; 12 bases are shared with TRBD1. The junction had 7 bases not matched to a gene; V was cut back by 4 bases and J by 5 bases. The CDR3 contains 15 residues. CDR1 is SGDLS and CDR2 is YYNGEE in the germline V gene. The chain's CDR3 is CASSMTGTGGDEQYF. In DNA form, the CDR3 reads TGTGCCAGCAGCATGACCGGGACAGGGGGCGACGAGCAGTACTTC.

The DNA of the CDR3 is TGTGCCAGCAGCTTGTTCGGCGGGGGGGCTGATGAGACCCAGTACTTC. It is translated as CASSLFGGGADETQYF. The gene calls are TRBV5-8 and TRBJ2-5; 9 positions agree with TRBD2. From germline, CDR1 is SGHTS and CDR2 YDEGEE. V lost 1 base, J lost 5 bases, and 9 bases stayed unmatched. This CDR3 is 16 amino acids long.

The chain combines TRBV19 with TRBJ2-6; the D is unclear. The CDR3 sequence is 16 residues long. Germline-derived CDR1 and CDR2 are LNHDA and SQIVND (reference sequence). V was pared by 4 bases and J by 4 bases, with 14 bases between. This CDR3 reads CASSSVVLFGANVLTF. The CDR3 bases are TGTGCCAGTAGTAGTGTAGTTTTGTTCGGGGCCAACGTCCTGACTTTC. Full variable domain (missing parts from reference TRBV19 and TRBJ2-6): DGGITQSPKYLFRKEGQNVTLSCEQNLNHDAMYWYRQDPGQGLRLIYYSQIVNDFQKGDIAEGYSVSREKKESFPLTVTSAQKNPTAFYLCASSSVVLFGANVLTFGAGSRLTVL.

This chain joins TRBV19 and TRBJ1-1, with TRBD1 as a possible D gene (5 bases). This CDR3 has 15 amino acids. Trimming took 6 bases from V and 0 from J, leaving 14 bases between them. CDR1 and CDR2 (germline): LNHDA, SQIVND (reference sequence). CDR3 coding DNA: TGTGCCAGTAGCATACGGGAGGGGATGAACACTGAAGCTTTCTTT. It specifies CASSIREGMNTEAFF. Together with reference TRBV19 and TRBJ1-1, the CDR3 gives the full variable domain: DGGITQSPKYLFRKEGQNVTLSCEQNLNHDAMYWYRQDPGQGLRLIYYSQIVNDFQKGDIAEGYSVSREKKESFPLTVTSAQKNPTAFYLCASSIREGMNTEAFFGQGTRLTVV.

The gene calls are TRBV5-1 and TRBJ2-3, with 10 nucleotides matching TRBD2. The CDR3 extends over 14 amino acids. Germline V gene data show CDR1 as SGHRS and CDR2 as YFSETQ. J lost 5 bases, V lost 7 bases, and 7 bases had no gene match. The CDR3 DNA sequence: TGCGCCAGCTCGGCTAGCGGGAGCTTAGATACGCAGTATTTT. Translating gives CASSASGSLDTQYF.

The CDR3 reads CAWSPGAAGYTF. The CDR3 nucleotides read TGTGCCTGGAGCCCGGGAGCAGCCGGCTACACCTTC. The gene calls are TRBV30 and TRBJ1-2; D ambiguous. Trimming took 3 bases from V and 8 from J, leaving 13 bases between them. The CDR3 totals 12 residues. CDR1 and CDR2 from the germline V gene are GTSNPN and SVGIG (reference sequence).

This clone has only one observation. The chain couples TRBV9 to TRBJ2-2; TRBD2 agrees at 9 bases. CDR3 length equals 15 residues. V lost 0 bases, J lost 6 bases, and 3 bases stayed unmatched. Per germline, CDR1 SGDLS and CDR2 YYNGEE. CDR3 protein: CASSVVAGGPGELFF. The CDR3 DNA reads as TGTGCCAGCAGCGTAGTTGCGGGAGGGCCCGGGGAGCTGTTTTTT.

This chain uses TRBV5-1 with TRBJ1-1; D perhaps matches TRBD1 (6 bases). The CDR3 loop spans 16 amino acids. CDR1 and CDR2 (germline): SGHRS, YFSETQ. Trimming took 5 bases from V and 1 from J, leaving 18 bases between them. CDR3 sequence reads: CASRVVQGKRNTEAFF. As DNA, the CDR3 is TGCGCCAGCAGAGTCGTACAGGGAAAAAGGAACACTGAAGCTTTCTTT.

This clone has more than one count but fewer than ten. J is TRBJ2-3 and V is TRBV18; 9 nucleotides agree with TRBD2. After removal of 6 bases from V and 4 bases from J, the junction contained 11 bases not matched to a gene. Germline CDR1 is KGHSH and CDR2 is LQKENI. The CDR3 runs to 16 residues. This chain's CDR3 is CASSPRSGGSADTQYF. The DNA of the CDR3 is TGTGCCAGCTCCCCGAGGAGCGGGGGGTCGGCAGATACGCAGTATTTT. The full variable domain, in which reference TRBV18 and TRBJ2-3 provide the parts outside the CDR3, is NAGVMQNPRHLVRRRGQEARLRCSPMKGHSHVYWYRQLPEEGLKFMVYLQKENIIDESGMPKERFSAEFPKEGPSILRIQQVVRGDSAAYFCASSPRSGGSADTQYFGPGTRLTVL.

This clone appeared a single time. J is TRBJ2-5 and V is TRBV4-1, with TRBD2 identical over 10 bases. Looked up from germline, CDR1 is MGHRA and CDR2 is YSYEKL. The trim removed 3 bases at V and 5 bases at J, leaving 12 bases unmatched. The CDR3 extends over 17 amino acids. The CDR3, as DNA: TGCGCCAGCAGCCACCCATGGGAGCGGGAGGGCCCGGAGACCCAGTACTTC. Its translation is CASSHPWEREGPETQYF.